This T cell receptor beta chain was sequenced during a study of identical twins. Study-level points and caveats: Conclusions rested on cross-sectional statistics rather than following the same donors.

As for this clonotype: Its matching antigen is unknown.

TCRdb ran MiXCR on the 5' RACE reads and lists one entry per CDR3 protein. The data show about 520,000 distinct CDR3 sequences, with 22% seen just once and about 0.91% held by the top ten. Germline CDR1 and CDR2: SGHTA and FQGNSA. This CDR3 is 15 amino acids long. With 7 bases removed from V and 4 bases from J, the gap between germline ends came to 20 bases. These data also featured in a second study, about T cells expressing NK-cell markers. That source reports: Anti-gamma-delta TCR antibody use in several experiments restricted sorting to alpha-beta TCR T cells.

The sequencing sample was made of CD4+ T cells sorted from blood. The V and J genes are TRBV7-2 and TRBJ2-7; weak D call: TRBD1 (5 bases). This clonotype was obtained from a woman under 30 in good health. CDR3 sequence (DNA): TGTGCCAGCACGTTAGACAGTATCGTGGGATACGAGCAGTACTTC. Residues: CASTLDSIVGYEQYF.